Detailed here is one TCR beta chain. This sample was taken from a study of cytotoxic CD8 clonotypes in ibrutinib-treated CLL. Assay used: immunoSEQ multiplex PCR; TCRdb lists only in-frame clones, some missing. The sample lists 200,000 or so clones, 75% to 80% occurring once. CDR1 and CDR2 from the germline V gene are SGHAT and FQNNGV. This CDR3 has 15 residues. Trimming shortened V by 7 bases and J by 4 bases, and 20 bases separated the two germline ends. The rearrangement links TRBV11-2 to TRBJ2-7, with TRBD1 as a possible D gene (5 bases). The sequence derives from a human donor with chronic lymphocytic leukemia. The sample consisted of PBMCs, taken after 12 months of ibrutinib treatment. CDR3 region: CASTSMDTGRYEQYF. The DNA of the CDR3 is TGTGCCAGCACCTCTATGGACACCGGGCGGTACGAGCAGTACTTC.